These 26 T cell receptor beta chains were sequenced from one sample in a study of shared clonotypes between healthy human individuals. Using immunoSEQ multiplex PCR, the repertoire was profiled, and TCRdb retains in-frame clones only, with some absent. The profile shows about 2.4 million clones, approximately 93% of them singletons. The sample comprised naive CD4+ T cells from PBMCs. The subset was: CD45RA+ positively selected. The receptors were sampled from a man between 18 and 29 years old in good health. Some clones in this sample may be carry-over from other donors' samples.

V gene TRBV19 combines with J gene TRBJ2-1; 13 bases align to TRBD2. The germline gives CDR1 LNHDA, CDR2 SQIVND (reference sequence). With V trimmed by 10 bases and J by 7 bases, 7 bases remained unmatched. This CDR3 spans 14 amino acids. The CDR3 spells CATRGLAGFNEQFF. CDR3 nucleotide sequence: TGTGCCACCAGGGGACTAGCGGGATTTAATGAGCAGTTCTTC.

The V and J genes are TRBV5-1 and TRBJ1-3; 7 nucleotides align to TRBD1. Germline CDR1 is SGHRS and CDR2 is YFSETQ. The CDR3 spans 13 residues. V lost 4 bases and J lost 4; bases outside the gene matches: 2. CDR3 nucleotides: TGCGCCAGCAGCCCGGACAGGGGAAACACCATATATTTT. This sequence encodes CASSPDRGNTIYF.

The CDR3 region has the DNA TGTGCCAGCAGCCAAAGGTTAGCGGGCGGGTACTACAATGAGCAGTTCTTC. Its protein is CASSQRLAGGYYNEQFF. J is TRBJ2-1 and V is TRBV14; 7 positions agree with TRBD2. Germline CDR1 and CDR2: SGHDN and FVKESK. The CDR3 totals 17 residues. The V gene end was trimmed by 2 bases and the J gene end by 3 bases; junction bases not matched to a gene: 10.

This clone was seen only once. As DNA, the CDR3 is TGTGCCAGCAGCGCCCGCGGGAGCACGGGCGAGCAGTACTTC. This sequence encodes CASSARGSTGEQYF. The V and J genes are TRBV5-6 and TRBJ2-5; 7 nucleotides agree with TRBD2. Judging by the DNA end, TRBJ2-7 fits better; the J call may be wrong. The germline gives CDR1 SGHDT, CDR2 YYEEEE. CDR3 length: 14 amino acids.

The chain combines TRBV5-4 with TRBJ2-7, with D maybe TRBD1 (5 bases). Per germline, CDR1 SGHNT and CDR2 YYREEE (reference sequence). CDR3 length equals 14 residues. V was trimmed by 0 bases and J by 2 bases, leaving 9 bases between them. The CDR3 loop is CASSLATGPYEQYF. CDR3 sequence (DNA): TGTGCCAGCAGCTTGGCCACAGGCCCCTACGAGCAGTACTTC.

This chain joins TRBV7-6 and TRBJ2-1; weak D call: TRBD1 (6 bases). This CDR3 contains 15 residues. With 5 bases removed from V and 7 bases from J, the gap between germline ends came to 18 bases. CDR1 and CDR2 from the germline V gene are SGHVS and FNYEAQ. This CDR3 is CASSLGARAWNEQFF. CDR3 sequence (DNA): TGTGCCAGCAGCCTGGGGGCGCGGGCCTGGAATGAGCAGTTCTTC.

In its sample, this clone was seen a few times. Other DNA sequences in the same sample also yield this CDR3. Here the CDR3 reads CASSSNRGNTEAFF. The CDR3, as DNA: TGCGCCAGCAGCTCTAACAGGGGGAACACTGAAGCTTTCTTT. This chain links TRBV5-1 with TRBJ1-1, with 7 positions matching TRBD1. This CDR3 comprises 14 residues. Germline V gives CDR1 SGHRS, CDR2 YFSETQ. The V segment lost 3 bases and the J segment 1 base; nucleotides outside the gene matches: 3.

The chain recombines TRBV6-5 with TRBJ1-4, with 10 bases aligning to TRBD1. Germline V gene lookup returns CDR1 MNHEY and CDR2 SVGAGI. The CDR3 covers 14 residues. The V gene end was trimmed by 6 bases and the J gene end by 7 bases; junction bases not matched to a gene: 5. CDR3 sequence: CASRGTGVGEKLFF. The CDR3, as DNA: TGTGCCAGCAGAGGGACAGGGGTTGGTGAAAAACTGTTTTTT.

The chain uses TRBV7-2 and TRBJ1-5, with no clear D. Germline lookup yields CDR1 SGHTA and CDR2 FQGNSA. CDR3 length equals 14 residues. The ends were cut back, 1 base at V and 7 bases at J, with 11 bases in the middle. This CDR3 reads CASSLGRAGQPQHF. CDR3 nucleotide sequence: TGTGCCAGCAGCTTAGGGAGAGCAGGCCAGCCCCAGCATTTT. The full variable domain, with the rest looked up from reference TRBV7-2 and TRBJ1-5, is GAGVSQSPSNKVTEKGKDVELRCDPISGHTALYWYRQSLGQGLEFLIYFQGNSAPDKSGLPSDRFSAERTGGSVSTLTIQRTQQEDSAVYLCASSLGRAGQPQHFGDGTRLSIL.

The V gene is TRBV5-1, the J gene TRBJ1-4, with D tentatively TRBD1 (5 bases). From germline, CDR1 is SGHRS and CDR2 YFSETQ. There are 16 residues in the CDR3. The germline V and J ends were trimmed by 4 bases and 8 bases, with 21 bases remaining between them. The CDR3 DNA sequence: TGCGCCAGCAGCCCCCAGGCCGGGGGGATCGACGAAAAACTGTTTTTT. Encoded protein: CASSPQAGGIDEKLFF.

The chain employs TRBV18 and TRBJ1-5; tentative D call: TRBD1 (5 bases). Germline CDR1 reads KGHSH; CDR2 reads LQKENI. The CDR3 is 16 amino acids. Trimming removed 6 bases from V and 0 bases from J, with 15 bases in between. The CDR3 DNA reads TGTGCCAGCTCTCGAAGCTCCAGGGATAGCAATCAGCCCCAGCATTTT. Its translation: CASSRSSRDSNQPQHF.

This chain joins TRBV11-3 and TRBJ2-2; 7 bases match TRBD1. CDR1 and CDR2 (germline): SGHNT, YENEEA. J gave up 5 bases and V 5 bases, and 8 bases lay outside the gene matches. This CDR3 comprises 15 residues. As DNA, the CDR3 is TGTGCCAGCAGCCTCAGGGGGAGTGGGACCGGGGAGCTGTTTTTT. This codes for CASSLRGSGTGELFF. Full variable domain (missing parts from reference TRBV11-3 and TRBJ2-2): EAGVVQSPRYKIIEKKQPVAFWCNPISGHNTLYWYLQNLGQGPELLIRYENEEAVDDSQLPKDRFSAERLKGVDSTLKIQPAELGDSAVYLCASSLRGSGTGELFFGEGSRLTVL.

The chain joins TRBV28 to TRBJ2-1; D is unclear. Trimming took 4 bases from V and 3 from J, leaving 16 bases between them. The CDR3 has 16 residues. Per germline, CDR1 MDHEN and CDR2 SYDVKM. The CDR3 loop reads CASSSASKPFYNEQFF. The CDR3 nucleotides are TGTGCCAGCAGTTCGGCCAGCAAACCTTTCTACAATGAGCAGTTCTTC.

This chain uses TRBV28 with TRBJ2-5; 10 nucleotides align to TRBD2. The germline V gene has CDR1 MDHEN and CDR2 SYDVKM. Trimming at V came to 2 bases and at J to 4 bases, leaving 10 bases not matched to a gene. This CDR3 comprises 17 residues. CDR3 sequence (DNA): TGTGCCAGCAGTTTACGTCCTAGCGGGAGTCGCGTAGAGACCCAGTACTTC. Its protein is CASSLRPSGSRVETQYF.

A single count supports this clone. V is TRBV5-1 and J is TRBJ2-5; 9 bases line up with TRBD1. The junction had 8 bases not matched to a gene; V was cut back by 0 bases and J by 5 bases. The CDR3 is 16 residues long. CDR1 and CDR2 from the germline V gene are SGHRS and YFSETQ. CDR3 protein: CASSLGDREIWETQYF. The CDR3 DNA sequence: TGCGCCAGCAGCTTGGGGGACAGGGAAATTTGGGAGACCCAGTACTTC.

DNA of the CDR3: TGTGCCAGCAGTTACACCAACACTGAAGCTTTCTTT. Amino acid sequence: CASSYTNTEAFF. The chain employs TRBV6-5 and TRBJ1-1; D uncertain. Germline V gives CDR1 MNHEY, CDR2 SVGAGI. Trimming cost V 2 bases and J 2 bases, with 3 bases left between them. The CDR3 is made up of 12 amino acids.

With respect to this clone: Within the sample, other DNA sequences also encode this same CDR3. This sequence joins TRBV6-5 and TRBJ2-7, with D tentatively TRBD1 (6 bases). Germline CDR1 and CDR2: MNHEY and SVGAGI. V was shortened by 5 bases and J by 4 bases, with 9 bases between the two germline ends. The CDR3 length is 12 residues. The CDR3: CASSPQGYEQYF. CDR3 DNA: TGTGCCAGCAGTCCACAGGGTTACGAGCAGTACTTC.

J is TRBJ1-1 and V is TRBV5-1; TRBD1 might be the D (6 bases). Germline V gene data show CDR1 as SGHRS and CDR2 as YFSETQ. This CDR3 has 15 amino acids. Trimming pared 4 bases from V and 4 bases from J, leaving 17 bases between. Written as DNA, the CDR3 is TGCGCCAGCAGCCTAGACAGGTCCGGGGGCACTGAAGCTTTCTTT. This encodes CASSLDRSGGTEAFF.

This chain links TRBV18 with TRBJ2-6; possible D gene TRBD1, 5 bases. Trimming removed 3 bases from V and 0 bases from J, with 15 bases in between. CDR1 is KGHSH and CDR2 is LQKENI in the germline V gene. CDR3 length: 18 residues. Here the CDR3 DNA reads TGTGCCAGCTCACCCCCAGGGCAGTCGTCCTCTGGGGCCAACGTCCTGACTTTC. Translated: CASSPPGQSSSGANVLTF.

The chain joins TRBV28 to TRBJ2-7; TRBD1 aligns across 7 bases. V gave up 3 bases and J gave up 6 bases; unmatched junction bases: 11. The germline V gene has CDR1 MDHEN and CDR2 SYDVKM. CDR3 size: 15 residues. As DNA, the CDR3 is TGTGCCAGCAGTTTTCCCTGGGACAGTCAACGCGAGCAGTACTTC. It translates to CASSFPWDSQREQYF. Filled out from reference TRBV28 and TRBJ2-7, the complete variable domain reads DVKVTQSSRYLVKRTGEKVFLECVQDMDHENMFWYRQDPGLGLRLIYFSYDVKMKEKGDIPEGYSVSREKKERFSLILESASTNQTSMYLCASSFPWDSQREQYFGPGTRLTVT.

The chain combines TRBV10-3 with TRBJ1-1; unclear D gene. The V end was cut by 6 bases, the J end by 4 bases, with 15 bases between. The CDR3 runs to 14 residues. Germline V gene data show CDR1 as ENHRY and CDR2 as SYGVKD. CDR3 in DNA: TGTGCCATCAGACCTAACGGGCCCAGCACTGAAGCTTTCTTT. Residues: CAIRPNGPSTEAFF.

As regards this clone: In the same sample, other DNA sequences code for this CDR3. The V call is TRBV28, the J call TRBJ1-5; D call uncertain. V lost 2 bases and J lost 2, with 10 bases in between. Germline V lookup: CDR1 MDHEN, CDR2 SYDVKM. The length of the CDR3 is 15 residues. The chain's CDR3 is CASSLHSGGNQPQHF. In DNA form, the CDR3 reads TGTGCCAGCAGTTTACACAGTGGGGGCAATCAGCCCCAGCATTTT.

The chain recombines TRBV6-1 with TRBJ1-4; maybe TRBD1 (6 bases). The CDR3 is made up of 13 amino acids. Germline-derived CDR1 and CDR2 are MNHNS and SASEGT. Trimming left V 8 bases short and J 4 bases short, with 11 bases between. CDR3 in amino acids: CASYGQNNEKLFF. CDR3 sequence (DNA): TGTGCCAGCTACGGACAGAATAATGAAAAACTGTTTTTT.

The J gene is TRBJ2-1, the V gene TRBV11-2, with no clear D. With 0 bases removed from V and 3 bases from J, the gap between germline ends came to 9 bases. The CDR3 covers 15 residues. The germline CDR1 and CDR2 sequences are SGHAT and FQNNGV. CDR3 bases: TGTGCCAGCAGCTTAGATGTCGAGAGCTACAATGAGCAGTTCTTC. Its protein is CASSLDVESYNEQFF.

The DNA for the CDR3 is TGTGCCAGCAGCCGGACTAGCGGGGGGAACACCGGGGAGCTGTTTTTT. Its translation: CASSRTSGGNTGELFF. The chain recombines TRBV7-3 with TRBJ2-2; 13 bases are a match to TRBD2. Germline V gives CDR1 SGHTA, CDR2 FQGTGA. V lost 5 bases and J lost 1; bases outside the gene matches: 1. CDR3 length: 16 residues.

This chain links TRBV2 with TRBJ2-1; 7 bases match TRBD1. CDR3 size: 12 residues. Germline CDR1 reads SNHLY; CDR2 reads FYNNEI. Germline trimming cut 5 bases from V and 9 bases from J; bases unmatched to any gene: 4. The CDR3: CASSTQGIEQFF. For the CDR3, the DNA is TGTGCCAGCAGTACACAGGGGATTGAGCAGTTCTTC.